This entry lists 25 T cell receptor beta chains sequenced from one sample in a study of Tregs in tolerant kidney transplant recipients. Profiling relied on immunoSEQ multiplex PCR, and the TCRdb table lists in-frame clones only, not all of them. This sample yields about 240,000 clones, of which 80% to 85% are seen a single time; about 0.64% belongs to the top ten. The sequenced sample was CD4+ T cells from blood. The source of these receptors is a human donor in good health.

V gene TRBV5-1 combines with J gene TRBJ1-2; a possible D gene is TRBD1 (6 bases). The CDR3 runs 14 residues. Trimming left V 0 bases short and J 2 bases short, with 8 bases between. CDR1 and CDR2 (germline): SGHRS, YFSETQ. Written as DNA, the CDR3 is TGCGCCAGCAGCTTGGGAGGGGGAAACTATGGCTACACCTTC. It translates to CASSLGGGNYGYTF.

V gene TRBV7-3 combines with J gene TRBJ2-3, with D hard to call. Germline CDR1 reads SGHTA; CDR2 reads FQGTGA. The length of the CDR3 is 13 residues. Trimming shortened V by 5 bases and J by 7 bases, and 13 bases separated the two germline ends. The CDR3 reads CASSGGEGNTQYF. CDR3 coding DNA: TGTGCCAGCAGCGGTGGGGAAGGCAATACGCAGTATTTT.

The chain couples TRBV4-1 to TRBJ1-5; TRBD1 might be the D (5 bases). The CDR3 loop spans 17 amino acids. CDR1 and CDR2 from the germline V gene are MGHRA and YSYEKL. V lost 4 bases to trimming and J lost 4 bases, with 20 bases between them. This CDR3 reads CASSPRTSTLNNQPQHF. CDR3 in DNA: TGCGCCAGCAGCCCCAGGACAAGTACTTTAAATAATCAGCCCCAGCATTTT.

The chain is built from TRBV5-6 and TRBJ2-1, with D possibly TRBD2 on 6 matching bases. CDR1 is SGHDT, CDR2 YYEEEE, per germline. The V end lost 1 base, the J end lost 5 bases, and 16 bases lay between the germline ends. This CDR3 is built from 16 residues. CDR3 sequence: CASSLPRLAWNNEQFF. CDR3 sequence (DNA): TGTGCCAGCAGCTTGCCCCGGCTAGCGTGGAACAATGAGCAGTTCTTC.

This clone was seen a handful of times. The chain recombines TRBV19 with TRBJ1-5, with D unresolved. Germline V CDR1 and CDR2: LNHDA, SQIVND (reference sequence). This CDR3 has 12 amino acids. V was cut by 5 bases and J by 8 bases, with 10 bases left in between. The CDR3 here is CASSAQWEPQHF. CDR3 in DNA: TGTGCCAGTAGTGCCCAGTGGGAGCCCCAGCATTTT. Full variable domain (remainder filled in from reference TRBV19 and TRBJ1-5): DGGITQSPKYLFRKEGQNVTLSCEQNLNHDAMYWYRQDPGQGLRLIYYSQIVNDFQKGDIAEGYSVSREKKESFPLTVTSAQKNPTAFYLCASSAQWEPQHFGDGTRLSIL.

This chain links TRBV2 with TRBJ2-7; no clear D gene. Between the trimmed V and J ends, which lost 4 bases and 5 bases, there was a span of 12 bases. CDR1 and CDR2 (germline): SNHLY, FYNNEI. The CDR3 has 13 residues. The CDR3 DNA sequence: TGTGCCAGCAGTGTAAGACCGGCGGACGAGCAGTACTTC. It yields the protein CASSVRPADEQYF.

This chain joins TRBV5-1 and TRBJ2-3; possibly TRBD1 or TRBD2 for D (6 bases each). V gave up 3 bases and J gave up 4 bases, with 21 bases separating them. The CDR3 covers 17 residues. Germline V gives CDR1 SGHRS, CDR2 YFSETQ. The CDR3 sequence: CASSWGAQSQQADTQYF. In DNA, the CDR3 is TGCGCCAGCAGCTGGGGGGCACAGAGCCAGCAGGCAGATACGCAGTATTTT.

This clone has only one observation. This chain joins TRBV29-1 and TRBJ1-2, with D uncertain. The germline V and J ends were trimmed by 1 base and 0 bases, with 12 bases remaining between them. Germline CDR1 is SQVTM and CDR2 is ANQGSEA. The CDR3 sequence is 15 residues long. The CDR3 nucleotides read TGCAGCGTTGAAGCCCGTGGTCGGCCTAACTATGGCTACACCTTC. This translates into CSVEARGRPNYGYTF.

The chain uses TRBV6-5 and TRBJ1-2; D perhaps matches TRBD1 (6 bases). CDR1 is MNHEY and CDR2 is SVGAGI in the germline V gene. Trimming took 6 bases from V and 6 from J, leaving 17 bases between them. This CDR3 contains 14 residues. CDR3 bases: TGTGCCAGCAGCCCTCGGGGGGGGGCGCATGGCTACACCTTC. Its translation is CASSPRGGAHGYTF.

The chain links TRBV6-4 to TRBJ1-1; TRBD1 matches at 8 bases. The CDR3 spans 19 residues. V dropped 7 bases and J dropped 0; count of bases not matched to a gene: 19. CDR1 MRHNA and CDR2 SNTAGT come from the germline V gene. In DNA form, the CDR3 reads TGTGCCAGCATTTCAGGGCTAGCAGGGGGCTGGGACATGAACACTGAAGCTTTCTTT. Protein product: CASISGLAGGWDMNTEAFF.

This CDR3 reads CASSGYGTANTEAFF. The CDR3 nucleotides read TGTGCCAGCAGTGGATACGGGACAGCGAACACTGAAGCTTTCTTT. The chain combines TRBV6-5 with TRBJ1-1, with 7 bases fitting TRBD1. This CDR3 spans 15 amino acids. The trim removed 5 bases at V and 1 base at J, leaving 7 bases unmatched. Germline CDR1 and CDR2: MNHEY and SVGAGI.

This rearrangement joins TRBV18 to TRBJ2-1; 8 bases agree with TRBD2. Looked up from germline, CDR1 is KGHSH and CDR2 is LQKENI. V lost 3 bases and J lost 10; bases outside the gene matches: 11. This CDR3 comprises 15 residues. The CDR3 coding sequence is TGTGCCAGCTCACCGGGCGGGGGGACCTTTCAGGAGCAGTTCTTC. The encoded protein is CASSPGGGTFQEQFF.

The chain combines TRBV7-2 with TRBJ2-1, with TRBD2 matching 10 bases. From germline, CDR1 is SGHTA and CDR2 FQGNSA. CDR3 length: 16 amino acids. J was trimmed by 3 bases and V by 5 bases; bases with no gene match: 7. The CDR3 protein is CASSPTGLASYNEQFF. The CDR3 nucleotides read TGTGCCAGCAGCCCGACGGGACTAGCGAGCTACAATGAGCAGTTCTTC.

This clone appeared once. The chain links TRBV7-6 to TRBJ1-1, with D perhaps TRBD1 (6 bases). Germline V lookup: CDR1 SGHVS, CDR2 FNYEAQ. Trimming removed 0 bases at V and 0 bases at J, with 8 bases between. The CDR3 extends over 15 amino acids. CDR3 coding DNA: TGTGCCAGCAGCTTAGCGAGGGGGGTGAACACTGAAGCTTTCTTT. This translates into CASSLARGVNTEAFF.

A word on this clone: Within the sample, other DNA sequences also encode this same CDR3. The CDR3 spells CAWAGGDNQPQHF. CDR3 DNA sequence: TGTGCCTGGGCAGGCGGGGACAATCAGCCCCAGCATTTT. V gene TRBV30 combines with J gene TRBJ1-5, with no clear D. The ends were cut back, 5 bases at V and 3 bases at J, with 11 bases in the middle. Germline assignment: CDR1 GTSNPN and CDR2 SVGIG (reference sequence). This CDR3 spans 13 amino acids.

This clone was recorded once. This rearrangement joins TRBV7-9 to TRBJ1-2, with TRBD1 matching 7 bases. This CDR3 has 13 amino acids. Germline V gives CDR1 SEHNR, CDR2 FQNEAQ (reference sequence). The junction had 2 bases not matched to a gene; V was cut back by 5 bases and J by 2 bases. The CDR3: CASSKGQNYGYTF. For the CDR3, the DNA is TGTGCCAGCAGCAAGGGACAGAACTATGGCTACACCTTC.

Here the CDR3 reads CAISGLAGEEQYF. The CDR3 nucleotides are TGTGCCATCAGCGGACTAGCGGGAGAAGAGCAGTACTTC. J is TRBJ2-7 and V is TRBV10-3, with 13 bases lining up with TRBD2. After removal of 6 bases from V and 7 bases from J, the junction contained 3 bases not matched to a gene. This CDR3 comprises 13 residues. Germline V lookup: CDR1 ENHRY, CDR2 SYGVKD.

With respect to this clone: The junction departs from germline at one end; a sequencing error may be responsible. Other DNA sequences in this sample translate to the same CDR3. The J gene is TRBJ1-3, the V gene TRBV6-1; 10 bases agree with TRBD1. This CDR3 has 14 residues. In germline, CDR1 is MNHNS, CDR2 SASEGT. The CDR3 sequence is CASRETGGKNTIYF. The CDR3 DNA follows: TGTGCTAGCAGGGAGACAGGGGGCAAGAACACCATATATTTT.

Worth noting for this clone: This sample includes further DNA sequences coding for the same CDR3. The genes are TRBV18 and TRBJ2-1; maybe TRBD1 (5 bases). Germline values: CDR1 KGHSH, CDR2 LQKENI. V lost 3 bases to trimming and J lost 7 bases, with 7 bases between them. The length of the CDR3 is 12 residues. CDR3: CASSPGRNEQFF. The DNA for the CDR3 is TGTGCCAGCTCACCGGGGCGGAATGAGCAGTTCTTC.

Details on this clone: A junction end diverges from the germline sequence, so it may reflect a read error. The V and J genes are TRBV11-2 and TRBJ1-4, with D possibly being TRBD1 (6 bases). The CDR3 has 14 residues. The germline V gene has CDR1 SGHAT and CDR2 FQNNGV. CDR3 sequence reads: CASRLGGFNEKLFF. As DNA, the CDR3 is TGTGCCAGCAGATTAGGGGGGTTTAATGAAAAACTGTTTTTT. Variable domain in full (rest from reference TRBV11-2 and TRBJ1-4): EAGVAQSPRYKIIEKRQSVAFWCNPISGHATLYWYQQILGQGPKLLIQFQNNGVVDDSQLPKDRFSAERLKGVDSTLKIQPAKLEDSAVYLCASRLGGFNEKLFFGSGTQLSVL.

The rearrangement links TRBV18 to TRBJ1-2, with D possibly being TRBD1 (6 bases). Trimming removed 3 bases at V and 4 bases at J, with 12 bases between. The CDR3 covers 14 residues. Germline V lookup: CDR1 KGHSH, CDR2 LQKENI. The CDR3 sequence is CASSPTAGAYGYTF. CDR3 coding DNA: TGTGCCAGCTCACCGACCGCGGGGGCCTATGGCTACACCTTC. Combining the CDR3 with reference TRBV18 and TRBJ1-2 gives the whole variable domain NAGVMQNPRHLVRRRGQEARLRCSPMKGHSHVYWYRQLPEEGLKFMVYLQKENIIDESGMPKERFSAEFPKEGPSILRIQQVVRGDSAAYFCASSPTAGAYGYTFGSGTRLTVV.

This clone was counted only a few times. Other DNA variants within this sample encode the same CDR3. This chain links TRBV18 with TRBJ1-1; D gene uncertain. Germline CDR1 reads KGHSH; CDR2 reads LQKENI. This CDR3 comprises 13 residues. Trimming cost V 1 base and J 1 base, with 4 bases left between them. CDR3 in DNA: TGTGCCAGCTCACCACAGGGGAACACTGAAGCTTTCTTT. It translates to CASSPQGNTEAFF. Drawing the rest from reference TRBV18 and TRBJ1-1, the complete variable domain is NAGVMQNPRHLVRRRGQEARLRCSPMKGHSHVYWYRQLPEEGLKFMVYLQKENIIDESGMPKERFSAEFPKEGPSILRIQQVVRGDSAAYFCASSPQGNTEAFFGQGTRLTVV.

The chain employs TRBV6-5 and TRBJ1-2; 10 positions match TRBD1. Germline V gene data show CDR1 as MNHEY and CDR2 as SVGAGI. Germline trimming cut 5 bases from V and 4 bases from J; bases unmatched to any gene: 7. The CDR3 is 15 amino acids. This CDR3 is CASSQDRGRVYGYTF. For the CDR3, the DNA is TGTGCCAGCAGTCAAGACAGGGGGCGGGTCTATGGCTACACCTTC.

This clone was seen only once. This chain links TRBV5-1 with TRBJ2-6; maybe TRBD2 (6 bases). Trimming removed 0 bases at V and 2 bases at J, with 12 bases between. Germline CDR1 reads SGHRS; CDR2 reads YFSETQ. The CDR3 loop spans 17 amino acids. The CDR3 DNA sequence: TGCGCCAGCAGCTTGGAGGTTTCGGGGGCTGGGGCCAACGTCCTGACTTTC. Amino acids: CASSLEVSGAGANVLTF.

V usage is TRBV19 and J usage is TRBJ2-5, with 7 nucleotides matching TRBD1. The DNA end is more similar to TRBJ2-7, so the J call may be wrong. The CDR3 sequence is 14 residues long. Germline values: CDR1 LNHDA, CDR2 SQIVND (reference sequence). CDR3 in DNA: TGTGCCAGTAGCTCACAGGGGAACGCCTACGAGCAGTACTTC. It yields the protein CASSSQGNAYEQYF.